This TCR beta chain was profiled in a study of blood T cells in healthy people across ages. Points from the study as a whole: Observed TCR beta diversity showed a strong correlation with the percentage of naive T cells as measured by flow cytometry. Investigators treated diversity estimates from one million T cells as underestimates.

Through a sample-barcoded 5' primer and a J-beta primer mix, a second PCR was run for 7 to 11 cycles. Tags on each cDNA molecule came from a template-switch adaptor with 12 random nucleotides. TCRdb reanalysed the 5' RACE reads using MiXCR and keeps one entry per CDR3 protein. The table shows about 640,000 distinct CDR3 sequences, with approximately 50% occurring only once. Isolation yielded PBMCs, at least 6 million per sample, in every case. The CDR3 is 15 residues long. The germline gives CDR1 WNHNN, CDR2 SYGVQD (reference sequence). As concerns this clonotype: The antigen is undetermined. A junction boundary mismatches the germline segment, possibly from a read error.

The material sequenced was blood. The TCR originated in a man in his 60s in good health. V usage is TRBV10-1 and J usage is TRBJ2-3; 9 positions match TRBD2. The CDR3 DNA reads as TGCGTCAGCAGTGAAGGAGGACTAGCGACAGATACGCAGTATTTT. Residues: CVSSEGGLATDTQYF.